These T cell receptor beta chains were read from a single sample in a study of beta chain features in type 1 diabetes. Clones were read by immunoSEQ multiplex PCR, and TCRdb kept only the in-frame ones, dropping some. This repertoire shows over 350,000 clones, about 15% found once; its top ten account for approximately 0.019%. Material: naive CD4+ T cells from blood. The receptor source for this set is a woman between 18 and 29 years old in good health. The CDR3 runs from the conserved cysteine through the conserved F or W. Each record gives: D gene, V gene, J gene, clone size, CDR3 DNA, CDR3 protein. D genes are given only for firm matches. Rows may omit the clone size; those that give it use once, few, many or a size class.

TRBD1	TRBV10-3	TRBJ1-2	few	TGTGCCATCGGTTCTTCCAGGGGGGATTATGGCTACACCTTC	CAIGSSRGDYGYTF
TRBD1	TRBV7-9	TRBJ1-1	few	TGTGCCAGCAGCCGGACAGGGGGCGATGTGCAAGCTTTCTTT	CASSRTGGDVQAFF
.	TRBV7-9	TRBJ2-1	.	TGTGCCAGCAGCTTAATGGAGGGAGCGGACAATGAGCAGTTCTTC	CASSLMEGADNEQFF
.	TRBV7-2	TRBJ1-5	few	TGTGCCAGCAGCTTAGTAGGGGTGGTGGATCAGCCCCAGCATTTT	CASSLVGVVDQPQHF
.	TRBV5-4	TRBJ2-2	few	TGTGCCAGCAGTTCCGGCTGGCAGGTGACCGGGGAGCTGTTTTTT	CASSSGWQVTGELFF
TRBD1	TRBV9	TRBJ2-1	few	TGTGCCAGCAGCTCCACCGGGACAGTGGTTGAGCAGTTCTTC	CASSSTGTVVEQFF
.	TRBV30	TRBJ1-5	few	TGTGCCTGGAGTCCACCGGTTACGCAGCCCCAGCATTTT	CAWSPPVTQPQHF
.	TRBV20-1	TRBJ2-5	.	TGCAGGCCGGGCCAAGAGACCCAGTACTTC	CRPGQETQYF
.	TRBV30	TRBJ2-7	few	TGTGCCTGGAGCCGTGGGGGGGCTCCCTCACAGTACTTC	CAWSRGGAPSQYF
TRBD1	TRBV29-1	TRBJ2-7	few	TGCAGCGTAGGGGGCCTCATGGCGGACGAGCAGTACTTC	CSVGGLMADEQYF